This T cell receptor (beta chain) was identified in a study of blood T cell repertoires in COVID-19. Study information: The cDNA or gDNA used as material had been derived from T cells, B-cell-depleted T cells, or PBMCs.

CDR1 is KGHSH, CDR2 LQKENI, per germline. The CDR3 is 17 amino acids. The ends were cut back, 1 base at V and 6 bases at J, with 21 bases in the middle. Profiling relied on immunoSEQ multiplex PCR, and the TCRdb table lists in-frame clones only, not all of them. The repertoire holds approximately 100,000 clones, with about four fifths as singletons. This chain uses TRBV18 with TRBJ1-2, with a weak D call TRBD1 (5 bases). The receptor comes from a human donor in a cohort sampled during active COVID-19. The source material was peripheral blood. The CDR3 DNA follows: TGTGCCAGCTCACCACAACTTATATCGACAGAAAAGGATGGCTACACCTTC. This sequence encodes CASSPQLISTEKDGYTF.